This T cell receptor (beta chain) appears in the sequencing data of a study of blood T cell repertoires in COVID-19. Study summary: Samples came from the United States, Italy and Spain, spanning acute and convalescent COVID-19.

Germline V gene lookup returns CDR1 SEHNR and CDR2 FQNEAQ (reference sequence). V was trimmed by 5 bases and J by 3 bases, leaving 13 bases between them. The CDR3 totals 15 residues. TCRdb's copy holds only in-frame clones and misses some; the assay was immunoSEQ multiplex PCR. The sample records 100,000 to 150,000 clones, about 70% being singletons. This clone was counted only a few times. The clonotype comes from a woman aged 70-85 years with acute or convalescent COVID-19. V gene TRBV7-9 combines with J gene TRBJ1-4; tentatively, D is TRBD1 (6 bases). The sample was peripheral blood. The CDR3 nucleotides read TGTGCCAGCAGCCCCGGGGGGGGGCCTAATGAAAAACTGTTTTTT. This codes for CASSPGGGPNEKLFF.